This TCR beta chain was captured by sequencing in a study of graft-versus-host responses after intestinal transplantation (dated by TCRdb to 2020 to 2023). As for the study more broadly: Recipients received multivisceral, liver-intestinal, or isolated intestinal transplants. Every recipient was given anti-thymocyte globulin induction, followed by approximately 3 years of maintenance tacrolimus and steroids. After intestinal transplantation, graft-versus-host and host-versus-graft alloreactive T cell clones were followed in the graft, circulation and bone marrow using bulk TCR-beta CDR3 sequencing. To identify alloreactive clones, pre-transplant mixed lymphocyte reaction products were sequenced and compared with unstimulated pre-transplant donor and recipient T cells. Of the roughly 24 intestinal transplant recipients enrolled in the cohort, one of whom was a retransplant, a few patients without pretransplant specimens were excluded. Donor T cell macrochimerism was defined as a peak of at least 4% donor T cells among recipient peripheral blood mononuclear cells. Instead of going to the commercial service, samples from a few later patients were sequenced in-house on an Illumina MiSeq and processed with MiXCR.

Receptors were amplified or captured by the immunoSEQ multiplex PCR assay. For most patients, high-throughput TCR-beta CDR3 sequencing of genomic DNA was performed by Adaptive Biotechnologies. Regarding the original processing steps: TCR sequencing data for 18 patients were retrieved from Adaptive's ImmunoSEQ software; a few other patients were processed with MiXCR and VDJtools. CDR3 nucleotide sequences shared between donor and recipient were removed because their origin could not be assigned. To be classed as alloreactive, a clone needed at least 2-fold expansion over unstimulated cells and a minimum CFSE-low frequency of 0.002% (template counts) or 0.001% (read counts). Mappable clones were those detected in sequenced pre-transplant spleen, lymph node, or MLR CFSE-low populations of the donor or recipient. Cumulative frequency of alloreactive clones was calculated as a percentage of all sequences weighted by copy number. TCRdb stores this immuneACCESS table with in-frame sequences only. Part of the clones is absent; in the studies checked, under half of the shortfall reflects unresolved V genes, and no reason is known for the rest. The DNA gave D and trimming, while V, J and clone size come from that table. The table for this sample lists roughly 80,000 clones; around 92% of them were counted only once. The ten top clones hold approximately 0.64% of the sample.

As regards this clone: The specificity of this receptor is unknown. Per-base qualities were not stored, and no clone one base away is much larger.

Blood samples were collected up to 4 times in the first month after transplant and then at least monthly when available. On the study overall, not on this receptor specifically: Peak levels of circulating GvH clones were associated with declines in HvG clones early after transplant. GvH clones were detected in recipient bone marrow, and some appeared earlier in ileal mucosa or blood, consistent with an intestinal mucosal origin. In patients with donor T cell macrochimerism, the allografts had high GvH to HvG T cell clonal ratios. The conclusions were limited by the relatively low number and heterogeneity of the intestinal transplant patients.

The input for sequencing was PBMCs, taken 98 days after intestinal transplantation. This TCR derives from a human patient who received an intestinal transplant, so some T cells may come from the graft donor.

Here the CDR3 is given as CASSLNSGTNTEAFF. The DNA reads TGTGCCAGCAGCTTAAACTCAGGGACGAACACTGAAGCTTTCTTT. The sequence joins TRBV7-9 to TRBJ1-1; a tentative D match to TRBD1 spans 5 bases. Cut back by 2 bases and 1 base, the V and J ends lie 11 bases apart. Spanning cysteine to phenylalanine, the CDR3 consists of 15 amino acids. The entry retains the CDR3 DNA only, 45 bases that are in frame from base 1. Reading the germline V gene (reference sequence) gives CDR1 SEHNR and CDR2 FQNEAQ.